Below, 21 T cell receptor beta chains from the same sample are listed, as sequenced in a study of blood T cell repertoires in COVID-19. The assay was immunoSEQ multiplex PCR, and TCRdb's table has in-frame clones only and misses some. The table has 400,000 to 450,000 clones, around 90% seen once. Specimen: PBMCs or T cells enriched from blood (not recorded which). These receptors were taken from a man younger than 30 who had recovered from COVID-19.

This chain uses TRBV6-5 with TRBJ1-5, with D perhaps matching TRBD1 (5 bases). Germline CDR1 and CDR2: MNHEY and SVGAGI. V was shortened by 11 bases and J by 2 bases, with 7 bases between the two germline ends. The CDR3 runs to 11 residues. CDR3 DNA: TGTGCCGGGGGGGGCAATCAGCCCCAGCATTTT. The encoded protein is CAGGGNQPQHF.

The chain couples TRBV4-1 to TRBJ2-7; no firm D call. This CDR3 contains 13 residues. V was shortened by 1 base and J by 7 bases, with 11 bases between the two germline ends. Germline values: CDR1 MGHRA, CDR2 YSYEKL. DNA of the CDR3: TGCGCCAGCAGCCAAGGGGCAGTCTCGGAGCAGTACTTC. Encoded protein: CASSQGAVSEQYF.

The chain is built from TRBV7-2 and TRBJ1-2, with D unclear. The CDR3 contains 17 residues. Trimming took 7 bases from V and 0 from J, leaving 21 bases between them. CDR1 is SGHTA, CDR2 FQGNSA, per germline. The CDR3 coding sequence is TGTGCCAGCATCCTGGGTCGGGGTCTGTTAGCTAACTATGGCTACACCTTC. Translation gives CASILGRGLLANYGYTF.

This clone was found a few times. The J gene is TRBJ1-6, the V gene TRBV30; 7 bases line up with TRBD1. Trimming removed 3 bases from V and 2 bases from J; junction bases left unmatched: 22. CDR1 and CDR2 (germline): GTSNPN, SVGIG (reference sequence). The CDR3 is made up of 21 amino acids. The CDR3 bases are TGTGCCTGGAGGATCATGAACAGGGGCGCGGGAAGCGTGGCCTATAATTCACCCCTCCACTTT. The encoded protein is CAWRIMNRGAGSVAYNSPLHF.

As concerns this clone: Other DNA sequences in the same sample also yield this CDR3. The V and J genes are TRBV9 and TRBJ1-2; the D gene is possibly TRBD1 (5 bases). Between the trimmed V and J ends, which lost 0 bases and 6 bases, there was a span of 12 bases. The CDR3 is 14 residues long. Looked up from germline, CDR1 is SGDLS and CDR2 is YYNGEE. CDR3 region: CASSVVGQGDGYTF. The DNA of the CDR3 is TGTGCCAGCAGCGTAGTCGGGCAGGGCGATGGCTACACCTTC.

The chain carries TRBV9 and TRBJ1-6, with 9 bases aligning to TRBD1. CDR3 length: 17 amino acids. From germline, CDR1 is SGDLS and CDR2 YYNGEE. V lost 2 bases and J lost 5; bases outside the gene matches: 8. The CDR3 loop is CASSVGGQGGDNSPLHF. The CDR3 nucleotides read TGTGCCAGCAGCGTTGGGGGACAGGGCGGGGATAATTCACCCCTCCACTTT.

The chain recombines TRBV10-2 with TRBJ1-5, with D possibly being TRBD1 (6 bases). The CDR3 length is 15 residues. V dropped 8 bases and J dropped 1 base, with 15 bases sitting between them. Germline loops: CDR1 WSHSY, CDR2 SAAADI. The CDR3 coding sequence is TGCGCCAGCGGGTTGACAGGTTTGAGCAATCAGCCCCAGCATTTT. It is translated as CASGLTGLSNQPQHF.

The rearrangement joins TRBV7-2 to TRBJ2-2; the match to TRBD2 covers 7 bases. Losses at the gene ends were 6 bases for V and 6 bases for J; bases not matched to a gene: 19. The CDR3 consists of 18 residues. CDR1 is SGHTA, CDR2 FQGNSA, per germline. CDR3 loop: CASSPQMLGGGVPGELFF. For the CDR3, the DNA is TGTGCCAGCAGTCCTCAAATGCTCGGGGGAGGGGTCCCCGGGGAGCTGTTTTTT.

The chain recombines TRBV27 with TRBJ1-2; TRBD1 might be the D (6 bases). V was shortened by 5 bases and J by 4 bases, with 20 bases between the two germline ends. The CDR3 is made up of 16 amino acids. CDR1 and CDR2 (germline): MNHEY, SMNVEV (reference sequence). CDR3 bases: TGTGCCAGCAGTCCCACCACTCGGACAGCCTCCTATGGCTACACCTTC. Residues: CASSPTTRTASYGYTF.

This clone came up once. This rearrangement joins TRBV6-2 or TRBV6-3 to TRBJ2-2, with 8 bases aligning to TRBD2. The CDR3 extends over 14 amino acids. The V and J ends lost 5 bases and 2 bases, in that order; junction bases with no gene match: 1. From germline, CDR1 is MNHEY and CDR2 SVGEGT. The CDR3 is CASSRGGNTGELFF. Here the CDR3 DNA reads TGTGCCAGCAGTCGGGGGGGAAACACCGGGGAGCTGTTTTTT.

The V gene is TRBV6-5, the J gene TRBJ2-1; the match to TRBD2 covers 9 bases. V shed 5 bases, J shed 6 bases, and the junction held 5 bases outside the gene matches. The CDR3 spans 14 residues. Germline V lookup: CDR1 MNHEY, CDR2 SVGAGI. CDR3 in amino acids: CASSPSGGTNEQFF. As DNA, the CDR3 is TGTGCCAGCAGTCCGAGCGGGGGGACCAATGAGCAGTTCTTC.

V and J are TRBV28 and TRBJ1-4; TRBD1 matches at 9 bases. Trimming at V came to 3 bases and at J to 7 bases, leaving 6 bases not matched to a gene. Germline V CDR1 and CDR2: MDHEN, SYDVKM. The CDR3 totals 15 residues. The CDR3 reads CASSFSGTGLEKLFF. The CDR3 DNA is TGTGCCAGCAGTTTCTCCGGGACAGGGCTTGAAAAACTGTTTTTT.

V usage is TRBV5-1 and J usage is TRBJ1-6, with D unresolved. Trimming removed 0 bases at V and 6 bases at J, with 10 bases between. CDR1 SGHRS and CDR2 YFSETQ come from the germline V gene. The CDR3 is 15 amino acids. CDR3 sequence reads: CASSLETGSNSPLHF. In nucleotides, the CDR3 is TGCGCCAGCAGCTTGGAAACGGGTTCTAATTCACCCCTCCACTTT. Full variable domain (outside the CDR3, taken from reference TRBV5-1 and TRBJ1-6): KAGVTQTPRYLIKTRGQQVTLSCSPISGHRSVSWYQQTPGQGLQFLFEYFSETQRNKGNFPGRFSGRQFSNSRSEMNVSTLELGDSALYLCASSLETGSNSPLHFGNGTRLTVT.

The gene calls are TRBV3-1 (or the pseudogene TRBV3-2) and TRBJ1-4; possibly TRBD1 for D (5 bases). This CDR3 is 15 amino acids long. Per the germline V gene, CDR1 is LGHDT and CDR2 is YNNKEL (reference sequence). Trimming stripped 0 bases from V and 10 bases from J, with 15 bases between. CDR3 nucleotide sequence: TGTGCCAGCAGCCAAGATAGCAGGGCGGTTGGAAAACTGTTTTTT. Its translation: CASSQDSRAVGKLFF.

The chain employs TRBV6-5 and TRBJ1-1; D is undetermined. Trimming stripped 10 bases from V and 0 bases from J, with 6 bases between. The CDR3 is made up of 11 amino acids. Germline CDR1 and CDR2: MNHEY and SVGAGI. CDR3 sequence (DNA): TGTGCCACCGTTATGAACACTGAAGCTTTCTTT. Its translation is CATVMNTEAFF.

Worth noting for this clone: Other DNA sequences within the sample encode an identical CDR3. V and J are TRBV2 and TRBJ2-3; 12 bases fit TRBD2. The germline CDR1 and CDR2 sequences are SNHLY and FYNNEI. The CDR3 extends over 15 amino acids. J was trimmed by 4 bases and V by 4 bases; bases with no gene match: 3. CDR3 loop: CASSVLAGGSDTQYF. The DNA for the CDR3 is TGTGCCAGCAGTGTACTAGCGGGAGGTTCAGATACGCAGTATTTT.

This clone has only one observation. V usage is TRBV6-5 and J usage is TRBJ1-2; 7 bases map to TRBD1. Germline CDR1 MNHEY, CDR2 SVGAGI. V shed 6 bases and J 7 bases; nucleotides not matched to a gene: 11. This CDR3 has 14 residues. The DNA of the CDR3 is TGTGCCAGCAGCCCCGGGACCCGACAGGGTGGCTACACCTTC. It translates to CASSPGTRQGGYTF.

V and J are TRBV9 and TRBJ2-7; TRBD2 is a possible D gene (6 bases). V was pared by 3 bases and J by 2 bases, with 27 bases between. In germline, CDR1 is SGDLS, CDR2 YYNGEE. This CDR3 contains 19 residues. The chain's CDR3 is CASSGPSGLPGGLPYEQYF. The CDR3 DNA reads TGTGCCAGCAGCGGCCCCTCGGGACTCCCAGGCGGCCTCCCCTACGAGCAGTACTTC.

The V gene is TRBV12-3 or TRBV12-4, the J gene TRBJ1-6; D call uncertain. The germline V and J ends were trimmed by 3 bases and 9 bases, with 6 bases remaining between them. This CDR3 is built from 12 residues. CDR3 sequence (DNA): TGTGCCAGCAGTTTTAAGAGTTCACCCCTCCACTTT. Translated, it gives CASSFKSSPLHF.

CDR3 DNA: TGTGCCAGCAGCCAAGAGTGGGGGCCCCCGGGCGAGCAGTACTTC. Encoded protein: CASSQEWGPPGEQYF. This sequence joins TRBV3-1 (or the pseudogene TRBV3-2) and TRBJ2-7, with TRBD1 as a possible D gene (6 bases). Germline loops: CDR1 LGHDT, CDR2 YNNKEL (reference sequence). The CDR3 runs 15 residues. Deletions cut 0 bases from V and 6 bases from J, with 15 bases between.

The chain links TRBV9 to TRBJ1-1, with a tentative D call TRBD1 (6 bases). With 3 bases removed from V and 4 bases from J, the gap between germline ends came to 19 bases. The CDR3 is 16 amino acids. Germline loops: CDR1 SGDLS, CDR2 YYNGEE. As DNA, the CDR3 is TGTGCCAGCAGCGCTTCACCCCGTGGGGGCACCACTGAAGCTTTCTTT. Protein product: CASSASPRGGTTEAFF. The variable domain in full, completed from reference TRBV9 and TRBJ1-1, reads DSGVTQTPKHLITATGQRVTLRCSPRSGDLSVYWYQQSLDQGLQFLIQYYNGEERAKGNILERFSAQQFPDLHSELNLSSLELGDSALYFCASSASPRGGTTEAFFGQGTRLTVV.